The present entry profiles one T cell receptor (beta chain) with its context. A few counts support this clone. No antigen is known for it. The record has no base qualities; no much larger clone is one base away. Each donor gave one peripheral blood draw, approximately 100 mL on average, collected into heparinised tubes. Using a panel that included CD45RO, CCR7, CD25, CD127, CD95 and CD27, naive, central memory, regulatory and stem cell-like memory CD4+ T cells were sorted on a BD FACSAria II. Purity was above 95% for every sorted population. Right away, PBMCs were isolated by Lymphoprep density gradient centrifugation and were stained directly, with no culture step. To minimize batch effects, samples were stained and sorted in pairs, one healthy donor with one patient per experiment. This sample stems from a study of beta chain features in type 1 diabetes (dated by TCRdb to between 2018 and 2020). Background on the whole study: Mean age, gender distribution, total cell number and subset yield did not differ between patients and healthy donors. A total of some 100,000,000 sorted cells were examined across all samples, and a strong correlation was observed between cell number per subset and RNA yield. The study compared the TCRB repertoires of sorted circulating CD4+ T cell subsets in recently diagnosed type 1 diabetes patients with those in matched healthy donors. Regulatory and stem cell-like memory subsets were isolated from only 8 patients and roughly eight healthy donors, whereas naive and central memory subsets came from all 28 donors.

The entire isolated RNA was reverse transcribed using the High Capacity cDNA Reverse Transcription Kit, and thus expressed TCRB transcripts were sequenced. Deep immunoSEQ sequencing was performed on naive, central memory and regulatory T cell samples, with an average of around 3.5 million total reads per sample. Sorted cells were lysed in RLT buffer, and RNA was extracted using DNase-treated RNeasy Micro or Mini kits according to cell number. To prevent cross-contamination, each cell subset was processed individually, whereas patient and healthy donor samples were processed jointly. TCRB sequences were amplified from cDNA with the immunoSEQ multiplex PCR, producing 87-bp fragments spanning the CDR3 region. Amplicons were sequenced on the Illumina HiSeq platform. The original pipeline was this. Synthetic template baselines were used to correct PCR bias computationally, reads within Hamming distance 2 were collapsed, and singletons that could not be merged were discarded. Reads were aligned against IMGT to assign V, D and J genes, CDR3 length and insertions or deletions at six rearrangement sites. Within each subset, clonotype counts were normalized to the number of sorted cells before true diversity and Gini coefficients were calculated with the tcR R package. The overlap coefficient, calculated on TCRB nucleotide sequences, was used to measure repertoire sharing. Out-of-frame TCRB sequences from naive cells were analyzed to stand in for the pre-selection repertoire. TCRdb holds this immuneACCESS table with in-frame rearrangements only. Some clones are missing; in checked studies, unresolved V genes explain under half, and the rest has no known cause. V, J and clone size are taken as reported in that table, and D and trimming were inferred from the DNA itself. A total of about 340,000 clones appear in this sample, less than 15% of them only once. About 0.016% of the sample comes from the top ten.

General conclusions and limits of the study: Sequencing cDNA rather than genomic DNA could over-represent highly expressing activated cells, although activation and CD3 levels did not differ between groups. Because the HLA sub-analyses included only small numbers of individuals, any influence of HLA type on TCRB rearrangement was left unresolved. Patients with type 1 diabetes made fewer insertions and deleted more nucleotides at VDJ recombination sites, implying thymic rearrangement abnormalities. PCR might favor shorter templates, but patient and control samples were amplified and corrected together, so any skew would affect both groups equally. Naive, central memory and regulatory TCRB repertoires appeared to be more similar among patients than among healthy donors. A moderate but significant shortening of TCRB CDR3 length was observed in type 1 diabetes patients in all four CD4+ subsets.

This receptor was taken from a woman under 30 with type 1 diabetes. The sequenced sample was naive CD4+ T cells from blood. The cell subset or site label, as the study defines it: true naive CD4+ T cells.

The nucleotide sequence is given as TGTGCCAGCAGTCGACAGGGTAGTGATTCGTTGGAGACCCAGTACTTC. Its protein product is CASSRQGSDSLETQYF. The chain is assembled from TRBV28 and TRBJ2-5, and TRBD1 aligns with 7 junction nucleotides. The germline V gene gives CDR1 as MDHEN and CDR2 as SYDVKM. Trimming leaves V shorter by 5 bases and J shorter by 5 bases, with the junction holding 14 bases beyond the gene matches. The CDR3 spans 16 residues, from the cysteine through the phenylalanine. The read is trimmed to its CDR3 DNA, 48 bases read in frame from base 1.